This record covers a single TCR beta chain. These data are taken from a study of T cell responses to AZD1222 COVID-19 vaccine. The CDR3 consists of 14 residues. Germline V gives CDR1 MNHEY, CDR2 SVGEGT. V shed 2 bases and J shed 6 bases, with 10 bases lying between them. Data came from immunoSEQ multiplex PCR; TCRdb stores just in-frame clones and leaves some out. The data hold 100,000 to 150,000 clones, with more than 70% observed a single time. The chain recombines TRBV6-2 or TRBV6-3 with TRBJ2-2; D gene unclear. The specimen comprised peripheral blood, sampled on day 0 of AZD1222 vaccination. This receptor was obtained from an adult in good health. The chain's CDR3 is CASSYPLSSGELFF. The CDR3 nucleotides are TGTGCCAGCAGTTACCCCCTTTCTTCCGGGGAGCTGTTTTTT.